This T cell receptor (beta chain) was observed in a study of human thymus T cells (dated by TCRdb to 2018 to 2021). At the level of the whole study: The study characterized TCR alpha and beta repertoires from under 10 infant thymus samples and a few related peripheral blood samples. The cohort included several male and a couple of female infants, with donor ages spanning 7 to 244 days.

Thymus tissue was obtained as surgical resects removed during corrective cardiac surgery. The donors were immunologically healthy infants in Finland who had open corrective cardiac surgery for congenital heart defects. Thymocytes were mechanically released from the tissue and were stored as pellets of about 9.5-33 million cells at -70 degrees C. A QIAsymphony instrument was used to extract genomic DNA from the frozen cell pellets. Comment on this clone: Its antigen is not yet known. Nothing much larger sits one base from this clone, and base qualities are not available.

What the research found in general, with its limitations: Thymus samples yielded on average around 800,000 unique TCRB clonotypes, compared with 65,000 to 100,000 from blood samples. Both the thymic and the peripheral blood repertoires appeared to show biased V and J gene segment usage. Highly overlapping thymic TCR repertoires among unrelated individuals were reported in the related research.

Using the immunoSEQ multiplex PCR assay, the TCRB and TCRAD loci were amplified from a standardized quantity of quality-controlled genomic DNA. The amplicons covered the V(D)J region and were long enough to include the CDR3 and to identify the V and J genes. The amplicons were sequenced on an Illumina platform via the commercial immunoSEQ service. In the paper's pipeline: Corrections for primer bias and sequencing errors followed previously described methods, while TCRAD and TCRB definitions were based on the IMGT database. Repertoires were analysed with immunoSEQ Analyzer 3.0 and VDJTools, covering basic statistics, V/J segment usage, diversity estimates, rarefaction and pairwise overlap. Chao1, ChaoE, Efron-Thisted, Shannon and inverse Simpson indices were used to estimate diversity, which was also estimated on datasets down-sampled to the smallest sample. Repertoire overlap was determined by strict matching of CDR3 nucleotide sequence, V gene and J gene, and Jaccard-based multidimensional scaling clustering was applied. The immuneACCESS repertoire file appears here via TCRdb, limited to in-frame rearrangements. These files lack a portion of the clones; in checked studies, under half of the deficit traces to unresolved V genes, and the cause of the others is not known. Clone size and the V and J calls come from that table; the DNA yielded D and trimming. This sample lists 75,000 to 90,000 clones; about 96% were detected once. The ten largest account for 0.025% to 0.04% of the sample.

Per the germline V gene (reference sequence), SGHNT is the CDR1 and YYREEE is the CDR2. Deletion took 4 bases off V and 3 bases off J, with a span of 29 bases between the germline ends. Its CDR3 holds 20 amino acids, cysteine through phenylalanine. Of the read, only the CDR3 DNA is kept; its 60 bases are in frame from base 1. Sequencing used thymus tissue. The rearrangement combines TRBV5-4 with TRBJ2-1; the D gene identity is not certain. The source of this sequence is a boy in the first two years of life with a congenital heart defect but otherwise immunologically healthy. The DNA reads TGTGCCAGCAGCCCTCACCCCTTCATGATAGAGTCCCTTTTCTACAATGAGCAGTTCTTC. Protein translation: CASSPHPFMIESLFYNEQFF.